The T cell receptor beta chain under discussion was sequenced for a study of breast tumors, draining lymph nodes, adjacent tissues. The study, taken as a whole, reports: Tumor repertoires ranked between lymph nodes and nontumor tissue in diversity, with V and J gene preferences. Data fit most tumor T cells coming from lymph node, expanding in tumor. Compared with basal-like, luminal-like tumors shared significantly more repertoire with nontumor tissue. The lymph node origin of tumor T cells was framed as consistent with a hypothesis, not demonstrated.

TCRdb re-called the multiplex PCR reads with MiXCR, one entry per CDR3 protein. In the table there are about 180,000 distinct CDR3 sequences, 30% to 40% of which are singletons. This CDR3 has 12 amino acids. Germline values: CDR1 MNHNS, CDR2 SASEGT. Breast cancer patients provided tissue from their axillary draining lymph nodes. In the case of this clonotype: Its antigen is still unknown. A read error is possible here, since a much larger clone lies one base away.

The specimen sequenced was axillary lymph node tissue. The chain uses TRBV6-1 and TRBJ2-2, with a tentative D call TRBD2 (6 bases). The sequence was collected from a female donor with breast cancer. Some clones in this sample may be carry-over from other donors' samples. CDR3 coding DNA: TGTGCCAGCAGTGAATCGGTCGGGGGGCTGTTTTTT. It is translated as CASSESVGGLFF.